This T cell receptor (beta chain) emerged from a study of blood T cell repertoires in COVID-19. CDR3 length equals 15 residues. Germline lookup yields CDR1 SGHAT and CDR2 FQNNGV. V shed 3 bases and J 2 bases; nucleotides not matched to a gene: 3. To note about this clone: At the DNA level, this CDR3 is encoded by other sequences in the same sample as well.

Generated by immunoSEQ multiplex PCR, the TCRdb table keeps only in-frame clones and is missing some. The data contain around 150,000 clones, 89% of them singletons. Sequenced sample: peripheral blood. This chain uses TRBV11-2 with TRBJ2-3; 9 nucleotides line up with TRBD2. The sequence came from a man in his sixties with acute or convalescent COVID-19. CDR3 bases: TGTGCCAGCAGCTTTCGCGGGGGGGACACAGATACGCAGTATTTT. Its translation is CASSFRGGDTDTQYF.